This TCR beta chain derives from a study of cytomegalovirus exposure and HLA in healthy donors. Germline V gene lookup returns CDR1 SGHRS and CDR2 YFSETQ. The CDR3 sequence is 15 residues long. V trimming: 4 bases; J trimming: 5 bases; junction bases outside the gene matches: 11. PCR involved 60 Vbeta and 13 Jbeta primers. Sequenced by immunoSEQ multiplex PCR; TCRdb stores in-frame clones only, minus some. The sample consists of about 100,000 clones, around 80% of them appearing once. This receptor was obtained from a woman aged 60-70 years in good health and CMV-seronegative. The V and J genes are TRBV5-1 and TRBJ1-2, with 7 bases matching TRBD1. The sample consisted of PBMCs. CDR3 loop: CASSLRDSRLYGYTF. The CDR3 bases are TGCGCCAGCAGCCTCCGGGACAGTCGTCTTTATGGCTACACCTTC.